One sample yielded the 10 T cell receptor beta chains listed below, sequenced in a study of Tregs in tolerant kidney transplant recipients. Data came from immunoSEQ multiplex PCR; TCRdb stores just in-frame clones and leaves some out. Among tens of thousands of clones, 85% to 90% were seen once, and the ten largest hold roughly 0.4%. This specimen consisted of CD4+ T cells from blood, obtained before the transplant. The origin of the receptors is a human donor who received a combined kidney and bone marrow transplant.

The chain joins TRBV7-8 to TRBJ2-3; 7 bases match TRBD1. This CDR3 has 16 residues. Trimming removed 2 bases from V and 0 bases from J; junction bases left unmatched: 5. Germline CDR1 SGHVS, CDR2 FQNEAQ. For the CDR3, the DNA is TGTGCCAGCAGCTTACGGACAGGCACTAGCACAGATACGCAGTATTTT. It yields the protein CASSLRTGTSTDTQYF.

The V call is TRBV9, the J call TRBJ2-3; D gene ambiguous. V was cut by 0 bases and J by 1 base, with 9 bases left in between. In germline, CDR1 is SGDLS, CDR2 YYNGEE. The CDR3 contains 15 residues. CDR3 amino acids: CASSVGGLRTDTQYF. CDR3 coding DNA: TGTGCCAGCAGCGTAGGAGGCCTTCGCACAGATACGCAGTATTTT.

CDR3 coding DNA: TGCAGCGTTTTCCTCGGACAAAGAACTGAAGCTTTCTTT. The encoded protein is CSVFLGQRTEAFF. The chain carries TRBV29-1 and TRBJ1-1, with a tentative D call TRBD1 (5 bases). The germline V and J ends were trimmed by 5 bases and 5 bases, with 15 bases remaining between them. This CDR3 has 13 amino acids. Germline lookup yields CDR1 SQVTM and CDR2 ANQGSEA.

CDR3 residues: CASRPTGGPGELFF. In DNA form, the CDR3 reads TGTGCCAGCAGACCCACAGGGGGCCCCGGGGAGCTGTTTTTT. V gene TRBV7-7 combines with J gene TRBJ2-2; 9 nucleotides align to TRBD1. In germline, CDR1 is SSHAT, CDR2 FNYEAQ (reference sequence). V shed 6 bases and J 6 bases; nucleotides not matched to a gene: 5. The CDR3 runs 14 residues.

The gene calls are TRBV7-6 and TRBJ2-7; the D gene is possibly TRBD2 (6 bases). This CDR3 has 18 amino acids. Germline lookup yields CDR1 SGHVS and CDR2 FNYEAQ. Between the trimmed V and J ends, which lost 4 bases and 6 bases, there was a span of 28 bases. The CDR3 loop is CASSSGLGAKGRVAEQYF. In DNA form, the CDR3 reads TGTGCCAGCAGCTCGGGACTTGGGGCCAAGGGGCGCGTCGCCGAGCAGTACTTC.

V usage is TRBV10-2 and J usage is TRBJ1-2; 7 bases line up with TRBD1. Losses at the gene ends were 5 bases for V and 4 bases for J; bases not matched to a gene: 19. This CDR3 comprises 18 residues. Germline CDR1 and CDR2: WSHSY and SAAADI. CDR3 loop: CASSPGTVQTVGGYGYTF. The DNA of the CDR3 is TGCGCCAGCAGTCCCGGGACAGTGCAAACAGTGGGGGGCTATGGCTACACCTTC.

This chain uses TRBV12-5 with TRBJ2-3; TRBD2 matches 7 bases. Germline trimming cut 1 base from V and 4 bases from J; bases unmatched to any gene: 2. The CDR3 length is 14 residues. CDR1 is LGHNT and CDR2 is FRNRAP in the germline V gene. The CDR3 nucleotides are TGTGCTAGTGGTTTGGAGGGGAGGGCAGATACGCAGTATTTT. As protein: CASGLEGRADTQYF.

V is TRBV5-1 and J is TRBJ2-3, with D uncertain. With 1 base removed from V and 2 bases from J, the gap between germline ends came to 5 bases. The CDR3 is made up of 13 amino acids. Germline V gene data show CDR1 as SGHRS and CDR2 as YFSETQ. For the CDR3, the DNA is TGCGCCAGCAGCTTGACTAACACAGATACGCAGTATTTT. Amino acid sequence: CASSLTNTDTQYF.

This chain joins TRBV27 and TRBJ2-4; D is perhaps TRBD2 (5 bases). V gave up 3 bases and J gave up 1 base, with 13 bases separating them. Per germline, CDR1 MNHEY and CDR2 SMNVEV (reference sequence). This CDR3 is built from 16 residues. The CDR3 nucleotides read TGTGCCAGCAGTTTTAACGGACTCCACGCCAAAAACATTCAGTACTTC. It codes for CASSFNGLHAKNIQYF.

The chain carries TRBV6-1 and TRBJ1-5, with 8 bases matching TRBD1. From germline, CDR1 is MNHNS and CDR2 SASEGT. V lost 7 bases to trimming and J lost 4 bases; unmatched junction nucleotides: 9. The CDR3 extends over 15 amino acids. CDR3 in amino acids: CASTGGQVSNQPQHF. The DNA of the CDR3 is TGTGCCAGCACCGGGGGACAGGTTAGTAATCAGCCCCAGCATTTT.